This T cell receptor (beta chain) was sequenced during a study of identical twins. Overall study results and limits: Cord blood beta clonotypes present at high abundance carried fewer insertions; no such pattern appeared in memory repertoires.

cDNA carried unique molecular identifiers, and a universal primer site was added by template switching. Via MiXCR, TCRdb re-called the 5' RACE reads, giving one row per CDR3 protein. Of approximately 500,000 distinct CDR3 sequences listed, approximately 24% are singletons. Trimming stripped 6 bases from V and 7 bases from J, with 9 bases between. Per germline, CDR1 SQVTM and CDR2 ANQGSEA. The CDR3 covers 11 residues. This clonotype has more than one count but fewer than ten. The antigen is not known. In every case, the donor was a healthy Caucasian. These same data were also listed under a study on T cells expressing NK-cell markers.

Sequences were obtained from CD4+ T cells sorted from blood. J is TRBJ2-2 and V is TRBV29-1, with a possible D match to TRBD2 (5 bases). The clonotype originates from a woman between 18 and 30 years old in good health. The CDR3 DNA is TGCAGCGTCCCCCGGGGCGGGGAGCTGTTTTTT. Translation: CSVPRGGELFF.